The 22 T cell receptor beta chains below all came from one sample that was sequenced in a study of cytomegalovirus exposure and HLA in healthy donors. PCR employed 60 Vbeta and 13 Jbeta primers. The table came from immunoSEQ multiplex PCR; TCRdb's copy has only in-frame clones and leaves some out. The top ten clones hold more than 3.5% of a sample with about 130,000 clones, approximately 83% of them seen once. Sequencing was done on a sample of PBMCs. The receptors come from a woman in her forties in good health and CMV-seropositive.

The CDR3 nucleotides are TGTGCCAGCAGGGGCACGGGACTAGCGGTCTCCGAGCAGTACTTC. Protein: CASRGTGLAVSEQYF. The chain carries TRBV6-5 and TRBJ2-7; TRBD2 aligns across 11 bases. The CDR3 runs to 15 residues. V lost 6 bases and J lost 6; bases outside the gene matches: 10. Germline V gene data show CDR1 as MNHEY and CDR2 as SVGAGI.

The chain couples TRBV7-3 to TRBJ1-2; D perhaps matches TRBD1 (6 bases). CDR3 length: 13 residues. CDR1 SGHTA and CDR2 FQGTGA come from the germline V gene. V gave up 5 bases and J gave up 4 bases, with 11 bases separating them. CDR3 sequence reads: CASSPGTPYGYTF. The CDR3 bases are TGTGCCAGCAGCCCCGGGACACCCTATGGCTACACCTTC.

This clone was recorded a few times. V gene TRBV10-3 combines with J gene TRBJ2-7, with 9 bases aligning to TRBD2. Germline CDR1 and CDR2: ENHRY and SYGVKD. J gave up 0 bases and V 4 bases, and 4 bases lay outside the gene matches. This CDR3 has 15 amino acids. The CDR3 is CAISVGSGSSYEQYF. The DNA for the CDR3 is TGTGCCATCAGTGTTGGTAGCGGGAGCTCCTACGAGCAGTACTTC.

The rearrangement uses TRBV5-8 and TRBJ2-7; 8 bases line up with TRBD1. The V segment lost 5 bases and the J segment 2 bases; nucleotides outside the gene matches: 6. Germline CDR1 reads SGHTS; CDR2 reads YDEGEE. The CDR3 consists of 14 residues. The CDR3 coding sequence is TGTGCCAGCAGTACTCCGGGACAGGCCTACGAGCAGTACTTC. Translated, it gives CASSTPGQAYEQYF.

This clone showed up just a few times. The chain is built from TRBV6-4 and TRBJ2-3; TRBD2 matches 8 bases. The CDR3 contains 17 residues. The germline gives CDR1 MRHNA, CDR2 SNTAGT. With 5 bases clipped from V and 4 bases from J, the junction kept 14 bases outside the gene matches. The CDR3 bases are TGTGCCAGCAGTCCCCTTGGACTGGCGGGAGGCCCAGATACGCAGTATTTT. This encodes CASSPLGLAGGPDTQYF.

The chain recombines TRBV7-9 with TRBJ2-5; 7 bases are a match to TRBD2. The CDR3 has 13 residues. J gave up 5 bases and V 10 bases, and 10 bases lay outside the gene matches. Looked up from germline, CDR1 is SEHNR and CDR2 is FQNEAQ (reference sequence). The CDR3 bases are TGTGCCACCAGGGACTACCCGGTGGAGACCCAGTACTTC. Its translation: CATRDYPVETQYF.

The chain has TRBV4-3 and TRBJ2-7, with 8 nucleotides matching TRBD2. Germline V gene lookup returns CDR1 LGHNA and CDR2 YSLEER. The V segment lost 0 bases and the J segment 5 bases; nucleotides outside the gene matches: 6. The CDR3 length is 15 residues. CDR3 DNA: TGCGCCAGCAGCCAAGATGCAAGCGGGAGCGACGAGCAGTACTTC. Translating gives CASSQDASGSDEQYF.

The CDR3 here is CASSANRGINEKLFF. The DNA of the CDR3 is TGTGCCAGCAGTGCCAACAGGGGGATAAATGAAAAACTGTTTTTT. The chain links TRBV28 to TRBJ1-4, with 8 bases identical to TRBD1. The J segment lost 5 bases and the V segment lost 5 bases, leaving 7 bases of the junction unmatched. The CDR3 runs 15 residues. Looked up from germline, CDR1 is MDHEN and CDR2 is SYDVKM.

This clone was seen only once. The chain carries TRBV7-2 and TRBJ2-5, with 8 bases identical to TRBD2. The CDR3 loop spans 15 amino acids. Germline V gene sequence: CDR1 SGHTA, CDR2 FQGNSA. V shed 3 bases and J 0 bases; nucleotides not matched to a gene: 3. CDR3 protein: CASSFRSGNQETQYF. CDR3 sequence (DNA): TGTGCCAGCAGCTTCCGTAGCGGGAACCAAGAGACCCAGTACTTC.

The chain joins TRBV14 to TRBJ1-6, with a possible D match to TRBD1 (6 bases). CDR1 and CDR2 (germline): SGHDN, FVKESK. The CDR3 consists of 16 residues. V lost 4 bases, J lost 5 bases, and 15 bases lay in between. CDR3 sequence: CASSPWTAPNNSPLHF. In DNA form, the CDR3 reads TGTGCCAGCAGCCCCTGGACAGCACCAAATAATTCACCCCTCCACTTT.

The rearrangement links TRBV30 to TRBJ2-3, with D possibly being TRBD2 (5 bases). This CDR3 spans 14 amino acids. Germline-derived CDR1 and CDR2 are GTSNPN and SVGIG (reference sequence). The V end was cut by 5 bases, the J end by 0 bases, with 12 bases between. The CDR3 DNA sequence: TGTGCCTGGGGGAGAACACCAAGCACAGATACGCAGTATTTT. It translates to CAWGRTPSTDTQYF.

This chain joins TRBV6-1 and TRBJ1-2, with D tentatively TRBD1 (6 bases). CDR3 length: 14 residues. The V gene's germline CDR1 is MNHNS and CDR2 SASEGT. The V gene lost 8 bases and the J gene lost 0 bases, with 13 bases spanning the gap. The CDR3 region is CASLGGPANYGYTF. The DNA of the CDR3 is TGTGCCAGCCTCGGGGGGCCAGCTAACTATGGCTACACCTTC.

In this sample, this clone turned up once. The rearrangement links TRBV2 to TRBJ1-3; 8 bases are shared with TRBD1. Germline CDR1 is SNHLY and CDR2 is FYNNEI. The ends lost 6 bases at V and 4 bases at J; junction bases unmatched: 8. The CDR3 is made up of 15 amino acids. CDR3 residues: CASSTGQGGGNTIYF. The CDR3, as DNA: TGTGCCAGCAGCACTGGACAGGGAGGAGGAAACACCATATATTTT.

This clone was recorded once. Here the CDR3 reads CAISDVRGSAEAFF. The CDR3 DNA sequence: TGTGCCATCAGTGACGTAAGGGGGAGCGCTGAAGCTTTCTTT. V is TRBV10-3 and J is TRBJ1-1, with a weak D call TRBD1 (6 bases). The germline V and J ends were trimmed by 3 bases and 6 bases, with 14 bases remaining between them. The CDR3 loop spans 14 amino acids. The germline gives CDR1 ENHRY, CDR2 SYGVKD.

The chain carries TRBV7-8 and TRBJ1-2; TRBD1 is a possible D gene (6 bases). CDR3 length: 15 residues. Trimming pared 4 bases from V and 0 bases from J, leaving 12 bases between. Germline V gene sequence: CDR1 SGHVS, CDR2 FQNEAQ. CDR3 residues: CASSSADRTNYGYTF. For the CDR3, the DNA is TGTGCCAGCAGCTCTGCGGACAGAACTAACTATGGCTACACCTTC.

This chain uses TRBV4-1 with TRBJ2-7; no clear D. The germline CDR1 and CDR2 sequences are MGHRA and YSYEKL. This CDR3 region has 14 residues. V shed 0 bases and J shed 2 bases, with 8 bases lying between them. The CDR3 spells CASSQDRAAYEQYF. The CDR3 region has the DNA TGCGCCAGCAGCCAAGATAGAGCTGCCTACGAGCAGTACTTC.

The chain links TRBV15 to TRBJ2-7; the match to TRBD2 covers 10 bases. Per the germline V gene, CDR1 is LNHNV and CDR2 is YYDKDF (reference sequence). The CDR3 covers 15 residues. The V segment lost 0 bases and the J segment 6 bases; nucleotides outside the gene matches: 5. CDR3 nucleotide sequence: TGTGCCACCAGCAGAGAGACTAGCGGGTTCGCCGAGCAGTACTTC. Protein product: CATSRETSGFAEQYF.

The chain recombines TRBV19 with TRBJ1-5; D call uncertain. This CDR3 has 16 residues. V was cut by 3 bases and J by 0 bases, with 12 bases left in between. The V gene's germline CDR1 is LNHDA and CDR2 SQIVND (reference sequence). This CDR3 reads CASSIREVISNQPQHF. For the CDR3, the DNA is TGTGCCAGTAGTATCCGGGAGGTCATTAGCAATCAGCCCCAGCATTTT.

CDR3: CASSLLGDNSYEQYF. In DNA, the CDR3 is TGTGCCAGCAGTTTATTAGGGGACAACTCCTACGAGCAGTACTTC. The rearrangement joins TRBV27 to TRBJ2-7; a weak D match, TRBD1 (6 bases). Trimming left V 1 base short and J 0 bases short, with 10 bases between. The CDR3 consists of 15 residues. Germline V gene lookup returns CDR1 MNHEY and CDR2 SMNVEV (reference sequence).

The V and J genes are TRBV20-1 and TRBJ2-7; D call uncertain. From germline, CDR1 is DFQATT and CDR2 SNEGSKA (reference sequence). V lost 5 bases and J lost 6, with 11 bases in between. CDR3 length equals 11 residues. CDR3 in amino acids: CSAAPSGEQYF. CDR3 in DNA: TGCAGTGCTGCCCCTTCGGGCGAGCAGTACTTC.

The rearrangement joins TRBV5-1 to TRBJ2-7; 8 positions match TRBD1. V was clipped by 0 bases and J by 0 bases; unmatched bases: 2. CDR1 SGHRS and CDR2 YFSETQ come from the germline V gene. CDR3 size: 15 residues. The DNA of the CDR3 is TGCGCCAGCAGCTTGGCGGACAGGGACTCCTACGAGCAGTACTTC. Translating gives CASSLADRDSYEQYF. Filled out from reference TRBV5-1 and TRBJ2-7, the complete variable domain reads KAGVTQTPRYLIKTRGQQVTLSCSPISGHRSVSWYQQTPGQGLQFLFEYFSETQRNKGNFPGRFSGRQFSNSRSEMNVSTLELGDSALYLCASSLADRDSYEQYFGPGTRLTVT.

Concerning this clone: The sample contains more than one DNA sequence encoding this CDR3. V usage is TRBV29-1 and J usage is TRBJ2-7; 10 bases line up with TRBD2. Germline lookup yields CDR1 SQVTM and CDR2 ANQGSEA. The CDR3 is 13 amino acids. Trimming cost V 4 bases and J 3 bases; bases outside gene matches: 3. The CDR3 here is CSVVGTSVYEQYF. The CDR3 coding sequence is TGCAGCGTTGTGGGGACTAGCGTCTACGAGCAGTACTTC.